Here is one T cell receptor (beta chain) with its context. This entry is derived from a study of cytomegalovirus exposure and HLA in healthy donors. 13 Jbeta primers and 60 Vbeta primers were used for the PCR. Profiling relied on immunoSEQ multiplex PCR, and the TCRdb table lists in-frame clones only, not all of them. Of about 68,000 clones in the sample, more than 80% were seen once. Germline CDR1 reads SGHRS; CDR2 reads YFSETQ. This CDR3 is 15 amino acids long. The germline V and J ends were trimmed by 4 bases and 5 bases, with 18 bases remaining between them. The chain is built from TRBV5-1 and TRBJ2-5, with a tentative D call TRBD1 (5 bases). Sequencing was done on a sample of PBMCs. The TCR originated in a human donor in good health. The CDR3 here is CASSVVEGVRETQYF. DNA of the CDR3: TGCGCCAGCAGCGTCGTAGAAGGGGTAAGGGAGACCCAGTACTTC.